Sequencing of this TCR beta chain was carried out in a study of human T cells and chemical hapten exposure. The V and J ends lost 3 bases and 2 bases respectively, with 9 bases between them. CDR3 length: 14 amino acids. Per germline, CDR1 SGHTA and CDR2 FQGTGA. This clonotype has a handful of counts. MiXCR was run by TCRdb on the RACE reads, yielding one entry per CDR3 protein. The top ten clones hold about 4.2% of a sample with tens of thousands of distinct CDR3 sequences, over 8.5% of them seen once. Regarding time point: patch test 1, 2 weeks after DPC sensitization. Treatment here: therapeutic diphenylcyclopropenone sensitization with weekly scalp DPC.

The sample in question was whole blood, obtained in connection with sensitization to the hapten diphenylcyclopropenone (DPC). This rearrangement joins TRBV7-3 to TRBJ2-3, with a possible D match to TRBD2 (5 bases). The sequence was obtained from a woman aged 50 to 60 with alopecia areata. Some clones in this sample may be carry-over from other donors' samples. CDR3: CASSFTGITDTQYF. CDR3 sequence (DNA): TGTGCCAGCAGCTTCACCGGGATCACAGATACGCAGTATTTT. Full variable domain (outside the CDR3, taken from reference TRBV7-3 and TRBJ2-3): GAGVSQTPSNKVTEKGKYVELRCDPISGHTALYWYRQSLGQGPEFLIYFQGTGAADDSGLPNDRFFAVRPEGSVSTLKIQRTERGDSAVYLCASSFTGITDTQYFGPGTRLTVL.